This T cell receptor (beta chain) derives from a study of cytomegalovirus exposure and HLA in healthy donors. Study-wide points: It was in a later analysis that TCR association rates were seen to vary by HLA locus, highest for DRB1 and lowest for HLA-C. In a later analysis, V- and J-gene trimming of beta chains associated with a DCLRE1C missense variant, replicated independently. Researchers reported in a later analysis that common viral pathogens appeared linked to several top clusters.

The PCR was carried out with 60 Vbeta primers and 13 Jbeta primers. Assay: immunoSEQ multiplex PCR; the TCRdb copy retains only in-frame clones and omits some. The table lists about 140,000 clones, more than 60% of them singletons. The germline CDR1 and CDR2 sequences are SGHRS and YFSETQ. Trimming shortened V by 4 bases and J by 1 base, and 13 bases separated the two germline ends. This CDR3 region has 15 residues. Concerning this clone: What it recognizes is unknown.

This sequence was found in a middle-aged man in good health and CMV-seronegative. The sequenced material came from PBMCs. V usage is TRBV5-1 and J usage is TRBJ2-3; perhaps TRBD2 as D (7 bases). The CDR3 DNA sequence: TGCGCCAGCAGCCCAGGGGACTACGGCACAGATACGCAGTATTTT. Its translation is CASSPGDYGTDTQYF.